This T cell receptor (beta chain) was identified during a study of blood T cell repertoires in COVID-19. Study background: Samples came from the United States, Italy and Spain, spanning acute and convalescent COVID-19.

Under the authors' procedure: Using reference gene primer amplification, nucleated cell counts were estimated. Sequencing used immunoSEQ multiplex PCR; TCRdb keeps in-frame clones, though not all of them. The DNA was the basis for D and trimming; V, J and clone size are from that table. Here the sample spans around 140,000 clones, around nine tenths being singletons. CDR1 and CDR2 (germline): MNHEY, SVGAGI. The germline V and J ends were trimmed by 7 bases and 4 bases, with 13 bases remaining between them. The CDR3 length is 13 residues. While infection was still active, Seattle patients were enrolled and then followed longitudinally.

The sequence derives from a woman aged 70-85 years with COVID-19, enrolled during active disease. The sequenced sample consisted of peripheral blood. The chain employs TRBV6-5 and TRBJ1-2; tentatively, D is TRBD1 (6 bases). The CDR3 region has the DNA TGTGCCAGCACTATGGGGGCCTTCTATGGCTACACCTTC. It is translated as CASTMGAFYGYTF.